Listed below are T cell receptor beta chains from one sample, sequenced in a study of cytomegalovirus exposure and HLA in healthy donors. Using immunoSEQ multiplex PCR, the repertoire was profiled, and TCRdb retains in-frame clones only, with some absent. The top ten clones hold about 0.85% of a sample with about 300,000 clones, 70% to 90% of them seen once. The sample taken for sequencing was PBMCs. These TCRs come from a woman under 30 in good health and CMV-seronegative. The CDR3 runs from the conserved cysteine through the conserved F or W. Fields, in order: clone size, D gene, J gene, V gene, CDR3 DNA, CDR3 protein. A D gene is named only where the DNA matches it firmly. Not all rows give a size; the values are once, few, many and, for expanded clones, a class.

>few|NA|TRBJ2-7|TRBV27
TGTGCCGCACGGTGGTTCCGCCTGCCGCACTTC
CAARWFRLPHF
>NA|TRBD2|TRBJ2-3|TRBV5-4
TGTGCCAGCAGCCCGGTGGGGCGGGAGGGCCGCGCAGATACGCAGTATTTT
CASSPVGREGRADTQYF
>NA|NA|TRBJ2-7|TRBV10-3
TGTGCCATCAGTGAGGGTCTAGCGAGCTACGAGCAGTACTTC
CAISEGLASYEQYF
>NA|TRBD1|TRBJ2-1|TRBV6-1
TGTGCCAGCAGTGAAGTGAGAGGGACAGGGTACCATGAGCAGTTCTTC
CASSEVRGTGYHEQFF
>NA|NA|TRBJ1-2|TRBV4-1
TGCGCCAGCAGCCAAGTCGGGGGACTGAAATATGGCTACACCTTC
CASSQVGGLKYGYTF
>NA|TRBD1|TRBJ1-3|TRBV27
TGTGCCAGCAGTTTAACAGGGGCTGGAAACACCATATATTTT
CASSLTGAGNTIYF
>few|NA|TRBJ1-1|TRBV12-5
TGTGCTAGTGGTCTACTGATGGACAGTGAAGCTTTCTTT
CASGLLMDSEAFF
>NA|NA|TRBJ2-4|TRBV2
TGTGCCAGCAGTGAATGGAGAACCAAAAACATTCAGTACTTC
CASSEWRTKNIQYF
>NA|TRBD1|TRBJ1-2|TRBV6-1
TGTGCCAGCAGCACCGGGACAGCGATTTATGGCTACACCTTC
CASSTGTAIYGYTF
>NA|NA|TRBJ2-5|TRBV20-1
TGCAGTGCTTCCCAGCGAGAGACCCAGTACTTC
CSASQRETQYF
>NA|NA|TRBJ2-1|TRBV21-1
TGTGCCAGCAGCAAAGTAGGCGGGTCCTACAATGAGCAGTTCTTC
CASSKVGGSYNEQFF
>NA|NA|TRBJ1-2|TRBV19
TGTGCCAGTAGTTCCGGAGGCTATGGCTACACCTTC
CASSSGGYGYTF
>NA|TRBD2|TRBJ2-7|TRBV7-2
TGTGCCAGCAGCTTACGGACTAGCGACGAGCAGTACTTC
CASSLRTSDEQYF
>once|TRBD1|TRBJ2-3|TRBV7-9
TGTGCCAGCAGCCGGACAGGGGGTCGGTGGCGAGCTAGCACAGATACGCAGTATTTT
CASSRTGGRWRASTDTQYF
>NA|NA|TRBJ1-5|TRBV28
TGTGCCAGCAGTGAGGACAGACCCAATCAGCCCCAGCATTTT
CASSEDRPNQPQHF
>NA|TRBD2|TRBJ2-7|TRBV4-1
TGCGCCAGCAGCCAAGGGGACTATCCTAAGGAAGAGCAGTACTTC
CASSQGDYPKEEQYF
>NA|NA|TRBJ2-7|TRBV28
TGTGCCAGCAGTCCCCGGAAGGGGGTATTCTACGAGCAGTACTTC
CASSPRKGVFYEQYF
>NA|TRBD2|TRBJ2-7|TRBV27
TGTGCCAGCAGTTACCGAAAGACTAGCGGGAGGGCCCCATCCTACGAGCAGTACTTC
CASSYRKTSGRAPSYEQYF
>once|TRBD1|TRBJ2-7|TRBV27
TGTGCCAGCAGTCTAACACTAAGGGACAGGGGGAGCTCCTACGAGCAGTACTTC
CASSLTLRDRGSSYEQYF
>NA|NA|TRBJ2-3|TRBV18
TGTGCCAGCTCACCGCCCGACAGACGCACAGATACGCAGTATTTT
CASSPPDRRTDTQYF
>NA|NA|TRBJ2-5|TRBV4-3
TGCGCCAGCAGCCAAGAAGCTTACCAAGAGACCCAGTACTTC
CASSQEAYQETQYF
>NA|TRBD2|TRBJ2-1|TRBV9
TGTGCCAGCAGCGTAGGGACTAGGACCTACAATGAGCAGTTCTTC
CASSVGTRTYNEQFF
>NA|NA|TRBJ1-4|TRBV14
TGTGCCAGCAGCCAAAGGTGGGAGAATGAAAAACTGTTTTTT
CASSQRWENEKLFF
>NA|NA|TRBJ1-2|TRBV7-2
TGTGCCAGCAGCTTAGTCCTCGTTGGGGCGCTACCCACGGGTGGCTACACCTTC
CASSLVLVGALPTGGYTF
>once|TRBD1|TRBJ2-7|TRBV27
TGTGCCAGCAGTTTTTTGGGGCAGGGGGACGAGCAGTACTTC
CASSFLGQGDEQYF
>NA|NA|TRBJ2-2|TRBV7-2
TGTGCCAGCAGCTTCGACAGATATACCGGGGAGCTGTTTTTT
CASSFDRYTGELFF
>NA|TRBD1|TRBJ1-2|TRBV6-5
TGTGCCAGCACCCGCGGGACAGATGGCTACACCTTC
CASTRGTDGYTF
>NA|TRBD2|TRBJ2-7|TRBV2
TGTGCCAGCACCGACTCCACTAGCGGGAGGGCCCTTGGCAACTACGAGCAGTACTTC
CASTDSTSGRALGNYEQYF
>NA|TRBD1|TRBJ2-2|TRBV18
TGTGCCAGCTCACTAACGGGACAGGGGCCAACCGGGGAGCTGTTTTTT
CASSLTGQGPTGELFF
>NA|NA|TRBJ2-3|TRBV5-4
TGTGCCAGCAGCCAATTCCGAGGGAGAGGCACAGATACGCAGTATTTT
CASSQFRGRGTDTQYF
>NA|NA|TRBJ1-1|TRBV7-3
TGTGCCAGCAGCTCGACACCAGGGGAGACTGAAGCTTTCTTT
CASSSTPGETEAFF
>NA|TRBD1|TRBJ2-2|TRBV9
TGTGCCAGCAGCCCACGGACAGGGATAGGCGGGGAGCTGTTTTTT
CASSPRTGIGGELFF
>few|NA|TRBJ2-2|TRBV5-1
TGCGCCAGCGGTCTATTAAACACCGGGGAGCTGTTTTTT
CASGLLNTGELFF
>NA|TRBD2|TRBJ2-1|TRBV7-6
TGTGCCAGCAGTCTCGCCGGGACTAGCGGGAGAAATGAGCAGTTCTTC
CASSLAGTSGRNEQFF
>once|NA|TRBJ2-7|TRBV4-1
TGCGCCAGCAGCCATGGAGGGGCGGATCAGTACTTC
CASSHGGADQYF
>NA|NA|TRBJ1-2|TRBV6-5
TGTGCCAGCAAGATATCAGGGAAAGACCACTATGGCTACACCTTC
CASKISGKDHYGYTF
>NA|NA|TRBJ1-6|TRBV4-1
TGCGCCAGCAGCCAAGAGGGGGCGGTGGCCTATAATTCACCCCTCCACTTT
CASSQEGAVAYNSPLHF
>once|TRBD1|TRBJ1-5|TRBV15
TGTGCCACCAGCAGAGATCGCCAGGGGGCGAGGCCCCAGCATTTT
CATSRDRQGARPQHF
>NA|NA|TRBJ2-3|TRBV30
TGTGCCTGGGTCAGGGTACAGGGTGTCCCCAGGGTGAAAGGGCAGTATTTT
CAWVRVQGVPRVKGQYF